Presented here are 15 T cell receptor beta chains from one specimen sequenced in a study of T cells after posttransplantation cyclophosphamide. Measured with immunoSEQ multiplex PCR; TCRdb has only the in-frame clones, and not every one. The sample holds fewer than 35,000 clones, and no clone turns up only once. Material for sequencing was PBMCs. The receptors come from a woman between 55 and 75 years old in good health, CMV-negative, and a related stem cell transplant donor.

The genes are TRBV28 and TRBJ2-2; D not resolved. This CDR3 spans 13 amino acids. Germline V lookup: CDR1 MDHEN, CDR2 SYDVKM. V dropped 10 bases and J dropped 1 base, with 10 bases sitting between them. CDR3 sequence (DNA): TGTGCCACCATTGAAGGGAACACCGGGGAGCTGTTTTTT. Translating gives CATIEGNTGELFF.

This clone was seen many times. V usage is TRBV2 and J usage is TRBJ1-5; D perhaps matches TRBD1 (5 bases). Germline assignment: CDR1 SNHLY and CDR2 FYNNEI. Trimming took 6 bases from V and 4 from J, leaving 16 bases between them. CDR3 length: 15 amino acids. CDR3 residues: CASSQNQGENQPQHF. CDR3 DNA: TGTGCCAGCAGCCAGAATCAAGGGGAGAATCAGCCCCAGCATTTT.

The V and J genes are TRBV30 and TRBJ1-5; D not resolved. V was pared by 3 bases and J by 1 base, with 10 bases between. This CDR3 region has 14 residues. From germline, CDR1 is GTSNPN and CDR2 SVGIG (reference sequence). DNA for the CDR3: TGTGCCTGGAGCAACAGCCGGAGCAATCAGCCCCAGCATTTT. Its protein product is CAWSNSRSNQPQHF. Using reference TRBV30 and TRBJ1-5 for the parts outside the CDR3, the full variable domain is SQTIHQWPATLVQPVGSPLSLECTVEGTSNPNLYWYRQAAGRGLQLLFYSVGIGQISSEVPQNLSASRPQDRQFILSSKKLLLSDSGFYLCAWSNSRSNQPQHFGDGTRLSIL.

This clone was seen repeatedly, ten times or more. The genes are TRBV19 and TRBJ1-2; 9 bases map to TRBD1. The CDR3 consists of 13 residues. The V gene end was trimmed by 7 bases and the J gene end by 7 bases; junction bases not matched to a gene: 7. Germline CDR1 reads LNHDA; CDR2 reads SQIVND (reference sequence). The CDR3 reads CASTPTGGFGYTF. CDR3 DNA sequence: TGTGCCAGTACCCCGACAGGGGGATTTGGCTACACCTTC.

This clone was observed at least ten times. This chain links TRBV6-5 with TRBJ1-2; no clear D gene. This CDR3 contains 13 residues. Germline V gene lookup returns CDR1 MNHEY and CDR2 SVGAGI. Trimming took off 6 bases at V and 4 bases at J, with 12 bases between the two ends. CDR3 residues: CASSPTASYGYTF. CDR3 coding DNA: TGTGCCAGCAGCCCTACAGCCAGCTATGGCTACACCTTC.

The chain carries TRBV7-8 and TRBJ2-3, with a weak D call TRBD2 (6 bases). The V and J ends lost 1 base and 6 bases respectively, with 14 bases between them. The germline gives CDR1 SGHVS, CDR2 FQNEAQ. The CDR3 is 15 amino acids. The CDR3 DNA is TGTGCCAGCAGCTTAGTAACTGGAGCGGGCGATACGCAGTATTTT. Protein sequence: CASSLVTGAGDTQYF.

This clone was recorded many times. This chain's CDR3 is CASTPGGSRSYEQYF. The CDR3 nucleotides read TGTGCCAGCACTCCGGGGGGGAGCAGGTCCTACGAGCAGTACTTC. The chain uses TRBV5-4 and TRBJ2-7; 8 bases line up with TRBD2. The germline gives CDR1 SGHNT, CDR2 YYREEE (reference sequence). V was clipped by 6 bases and J by 1 base; unmatched bases: 9. This CDR3 comprises 15 residues. The full variable domain, in which reference TRBV5-4 and TRBJ2-7 provide the parts outside the CDR3, is ETGVTQSPTHLIKTRGQQVTLRCSSQSGHNTVSWYQQALGQGPQFIFQYYREEENGRGNFPPRFSGLQFPNYSSELNVNALELDDSALYLCASTPGGSRSYEQYFGPGTRLTVT.

This clone was seen repeatedly, ten times or more. V is TRBV5-4 and J is TRBJ1-4, with TRBD1 matching 10 bases. Trimming removed 2 bases from V and 7 bases from J; junction bases left unmatched: 8. The CDR3 has 16 amino acids. Germline-derived CDR1 and CDR2 are SGHNT and YYREEE (reference sequence). CDR3 in amino acids: CASSLATGGGREKLFF. The CDR3 coding sequence is TGTGCCAGCAGCTTAGCGACAGGGGGCGGACGTGAAAAACTGTTTTTT.

This clone was found many times. The rearrangement links TRBV7-3 to TRBJ1-1; D ambiguous. Trimming shortened V by 5 bases and J by 6 bases, and 10 bases separated the two germline ends. Germline assignment: CDR1 SGHTA and CDR2 FQGTGA. The CDR3 totals 12 residues. The CDR3 DNA reads TGTGCCAGCAGCCACCTTGAGCCTGAAGCTTTCTTT. Amino acids: CASSHLEPEAFF.

This clone was seen only a few times. The chain carries TRBV30 and TRBJ2-3; a weak D match, TRBD2 (6 bases). The CDR3 extends over 14 amino acids. In germline, CDR1 is GTSNPN, CDR2 SVGIG (reference sequence). The V gene lost 4 bases and the J gene lost 1 base, with 12 bases spanning the gap. CDR3 region: CAWKRWGGTDTQYF. CDR3 in DNA: TGTGCCTGGAAACGTTGGGGGGGCACAGATACGCAGTATTTT.

This clone was seen many times. V and J are TRBV12-5 and TRBJ2-7; D not certain. This CDR3 has 12 residues. Trimming took off 2 bases at V and 4 bases at J, with 6 bases between the two ends. The V gene's germline CDR1 is LGHNT and CDR2 FRNRAP. CDR3 DNA sequence: TGTGCTAGTGGTTTGAATACTTACGAGCAGTACTTC. It codes for CASGLNTYEQYF. The variable domain in full, with the rest retrieved from reference TRBV12-5 and TRBJ2-7, is DARVTQTPRHKVTEMGQEVTMRCQPILGHNTVFWYRQTMMQGLELLAYFRNRAPLDDSGMPKDRFSAEMPDATLATLKIQPSEPRDSAVYFCASGLNTYEQYFGPGTRLTVT.

This clone was seen only a few times. The chain carries TRBV5-1 and TRBJ2-7; D unclear. V lost 2 bases to trimming and J lost 1 base, with 7 bases between them. CDR1 is SGHRS and CDR2 is YFSETQ in the germline V gene. The CDR3 covers 13 residues. The CDR3 nucleotides read TGCGCCAGCAGCTTTAAAGGGTCCTACGAGCAGTACTTC. Protein sequence: CASSFKGSYEQYF.

This clone appeared many times. The CDR3 DNA sequence: TGTGCCAGCAGTGTTAAGGGACTCGAGCAGTACTTC. Its translation is CASSVKGLEQYF. The V gene is TRBV2, the J gene TRBJ2-7, with D possibly TRBD2 on 6 matching bases. Germline V gene data show CDR1 as SNHLY and CDR2 as FYNNEI. This CDR3 region has 12 residues. The ends were cut back, 4 bases at V and 6 bases at J, with 10 bases in the middle.

This clone was picked up many times. This chain joins TRBV5-1 and TRBJ1-6, with 9 bases lining up with TRBD1. Germline-derived CDR1 and CDR2 are SGHRS and YFSETQ. The CDR3 sequence is 14 residues long. J gave up 8 bases and V 4 bases, and 4 bases lay outside the gene matches. This chain's CDR3 is CASSQGQGDSPLHF. CDR3 bases: TGCGCCAGCAGCCAGGGACAGGGAGATTCACCCCTCCACTTT.

This clone was counted at least ten times. The chain joins TRBV28 to TRBJ1-5, with a possible D match to TRBD1 (5 bases). The CDR3 is made up of 15 amino acids. Germline V gene lookup returns CDR1 MDHEN and CDR2 SYDVKM. The V end was cut by 2 bases, the J end by 4 bases, with 12 bases between. The CDR3, as DNA: TGTGCCAGCAGTTTAGGGGGGACCGGTAATCAGCCCCAGCATTTT. Protein: CASSLGGTGNQPQHF.